This passage covers 2 T cell receptor beta chains from one sample sequenced in a study of control samples from healthy donors and cancer patients (TCRdb year 2020). Preparation of the library involved the immunoSEQ multiplex PCR assay. Entries here come from immuneACCESS through TCRdb and include only in-frame sequences with V and J called. Some clones fail to appear in such tables; in the studies checked, an unresolved V gene covers under half of the shortfall, and the cause of the remainder is unknown. This sample holds around 140,000 clones; 80% to 95% were observed only once. 4.5% to 6% of the sample is held by the ten biggest clonotypes. The sequencing sample was made of blood. These receptors were collected from a young man in good health.

This clone has a handful of counts. The chain carries TRBV4-1 and TRBJ2-7, with TRBD1 as a possible D gene (5 bases). V gave up 0 bases and J gave up 0 bases, with 12 bases separating them. From germline, CDR1 is MGHRA and CDR2 YSYEKL. The length of the CDR3 is 16 residues. The CDR3 DNA reads as TGCGCCAGCAGCCAAGAAGGGGCAGGCGACTCCTACGAGCAGTACTTC. It codes for CASSQEGAGDSYEQYF.

The CDR3, as DNA: TGTGCCAGCAGTTTATTATGGACGGCCAGCACAGATACGCAGTATTTT. The encoded protein is CASSLLWTASTDTQYF. The rearrangement joins TRBV28 to TRBJ2-3; no firm D call. CDR1 is MDHEN, CDR2 SYDVKM, per germline. The CDR3 extends over 16 amino acids. Trimming cost V 1 base and J 0 bases, with 11 bases left between them.